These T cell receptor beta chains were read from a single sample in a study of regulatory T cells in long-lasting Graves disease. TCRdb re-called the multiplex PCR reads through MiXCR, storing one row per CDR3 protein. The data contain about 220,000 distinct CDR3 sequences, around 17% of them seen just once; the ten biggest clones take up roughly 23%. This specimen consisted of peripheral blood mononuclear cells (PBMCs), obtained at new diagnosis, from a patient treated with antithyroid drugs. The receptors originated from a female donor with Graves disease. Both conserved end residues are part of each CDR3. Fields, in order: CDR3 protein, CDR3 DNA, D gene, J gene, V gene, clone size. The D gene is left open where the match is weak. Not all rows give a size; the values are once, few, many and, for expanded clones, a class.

CDR3: CASSPRLGSPRRGGYTF
DNA: TGTGCCAGTAGTCCTCGCCTGGGCAGCCCGAGGAGGGGTGGCTACACCTTC
D: NA
J: TRBJ1-2
V: TRBV19
size: few

CDR3: CASTGTGGRSPLHF
DNA: TGTGCCAGCACCGGGACAGGGGGCCGATCACCCCTCCACTTT
D: TRBD1
J: TRBJ1-6
V: TRBV6-1
size: many

CDR3: CASSYVSRGLREQYF
DNA: TGTGCCAGCAGTTACGTTTCCAGGGGGCTCCGGGAGCAGTACTTC
D: TRBD1
J: TRBJ2-7
V: TRBV6-9
size: NA

CDR3: CASSIRGLRGKSEAFF
DNA: TGTGCCAGTAGTATTCGGGGTCTCCGGGGTAAGAGTGAAGCTTTCTTT
D: NA
J: TRBJ1-1
V: TRBV19
size: many

CDR3: CASSVGSEARETQYF
DNA: TGTGCCAGCAGCGTAGGGAGTGAGGCCAGGGAGACCCAGTACTTC
D: NA
J: TRBJ2-5
V: TRBV9
size: many

CDR3: CASSLNPSSGRSYNEQFF
DNA: TGTGCCAGCAGTTTAAACCCCTCTAGCGGGAGGAGCTACAATGAGCAGTTCTTC
D: TRBD2
J: TRBJ2-1
V: TRBV12-3/TRBV12-4
size: many

CDR3: CASSRTSPNYGYTF
DNA: TGTGCCAGCAGCCGGACCTCACCTAACTATGGCTACACCTTC
D: NA
J: TRBJ1-2
V: TRBV11-2
size: NA

CDR3: CASSPPLGGETQYF
DNA: TGTGCCAGCAGCCCTCCCTTGGGGGGGGAGACCCAGTACTTC
D: TRBD2
J: TRBJ2-5
V: TRBV5-6
size: many

CDR3: CASSEPGPNTEAFF
DNA: TGTGCCAGCAGTGAACCGGGACCGAACACTGAAGCTTTCTTT
D: NA
J: TRBJ1-1
V: TRBV6-1
size: many

CDR3: CASSSSPAVFDGYTF
DNA: TGTGCCAGCAGCTCGAGTCCCGCGGTCTTCGATGGCTACACCTTC
D: NA
J: TRBJ1-2
V: TRBV6-1
size: NA

CDR3: CAWSVFGAGGAYEQYF
DNA: TGTGCCTGGAGCGTTTTTGGGGCCGGCGGGGCCTACGAGCAGTACTTC
D: NA
J: TRBJ2-7
V: TRBV30
size: many

CDR3: CASTPGTGGLGKLFF
DNA: TGTGCCAGCACCCCCGGGACAGGGGGACTTGGAAAACTGTTTTTT
D: TRBD1
J: TRBJ1-4
V: TRBV27
size: many

CDR3: CASSTGTSGEQYF
DNA: TGTGCCAGCAGCACCGGGACTAGCGGAGAGCAGTACTTC
D: TRBD2
J: TRBJ2-7
V: TRBV11-2
size: many

CDR3: CASSLQETLYF
DNA: TGTGCCAGCAGCCTCCAAGAGACCCTGTACTTC
D: NA
J: TRBJ2-5
V: TRBV7-2
size: NA

CDR3: CASTPDRIYTDTQYF
DNA: TGTGCCAGCACCCCGGACAGGATATACACAGATACGCAGTATTTT
D: TRBD1
J: TRBJ2-3
V: TRBV12-3/TRBV12-4
size: many

CDR3: CSLSTGVGETQYF
DNA: TGCAGCTTATCGACAGGGGTAGGGGAGACCCAGTACTTC
D: TRBD1
J: TRBJ2-5
V: TRBV29-1
size: few

CDR3: CASSQTTNWADYGYTF
DNA: TGTGCCAGCAGCCAAACCACAAACTGGGCGGACTATGGCTACACCTTC
D: NA
J: TRBJ1-2
V: TRBV14
size: many

CDR3: CASSPPGARGYGATEAFF
DNA: TGTGCCAGCAGTCCACCCGGGGCAAGGGGATATGGGGCCACTGAAGCTTTCTTT
D: NA
J: TRBJ1-1
V: TRBV12-3/TRBV12-4
size: NA

CDR3: CASSLDIPTNEKLFF
DNA: TGCGCCAGCAGCTTGGACATTCCAACTAATGAAAAACTGTTTTTT
D: NA
J: TRBJ1-4
V: TRBV5-1
size: many

CDR3: CASNFGPEAFF
DNA: TGTGCCAGCAATTTCGGTCCTGAAGCTTTCTTT
D: NA
J: TRBJ1-1
V: TRBV27
size: many

CDR3: CASSQDGAGARTGELFF
DNA: TGTGCCAGCAGCCAAGATGGAGCGGGGGCGAGGACCGGGGAGCTGTTTTTT
D: TRBD2
J: TRBJ2-2
V: TRBV3-1
size: many

CDR3: CASSLAFNEQYF
DNA: TGTGCCAGCAGCTTAGCTTTTAACGAGCAGTACTTC
D: NA
J: TRBJ2-7
V: TRBV7-8
size: many

CDR3: CASSFEGGSTDTQYF
DNA: TGCGCCAGCAGCTTTGAGGGCGGTAGCACAGATACGCAGTATTTT
D: NA
J: TRBJ2-3
V: TRBV5-1
size: many

CDR3: CASRQGGRLDGYTF
DNA: TGTGCCAGCAGGCAAGGGGGACGACTGGATGGCTACACCTTC
D: NA
J: TRBJ1-2
V: TRBV27
size: many

CDR3: CASSLPRETQYF
DNA: TGTGCCAGCAGCTTACCCAGGGAGACCCAGTACTTC
D: NA
J: TRBJ2-5
V: TRBV7-8
size: many

CDR3: CASSLDRGPWETQYF
DNA: TGTGCCAGCAGCTTGGACAGGGGTCCATGGGAGACCCAGTACTTC
D: TRBD1
J: TRBJ2-5
V: TRBV7-3
size: many

CDR3: CASSQDGAVEQYF
DNA: TGTGCCAGCAGCCAAGATGGGGCAGTCGAGCAGTACTTC
D: NA
J: TRBJ2-7
V: TRBV3-1
size: many

CDR3: CASSSWEKLFF
DNA: TGTGCCAGTAGTAGTTGGGAAAAACTGTTTTTT
D: NA
J: TRBJ1-4
V: TRBV19
size: few

CDR3: CASSRRQGAKETQYF
DNA: TGCGCCAGCAGCCGGAGACAGGGGGCGAAAGAGACCCAGTACTTC
D: TRBD1
J: TRBJ2-5
V: TRBV4-1
size: NA

CDR3: CASSQETYPSGRYYEQYF
DNA: TGCGCCAGCAGCCAAGAGACCTACCCCAGCGGGAGATACTACGAGCAGTACTTC
D: TRBD2
J: TRBJ2-7
V: TRBV4-3
size: few

CDR3: CASSDGGGGGGYTF
DNA: TGTGCCAGCAGTGACGGTGGCGGAGGTGGAGGCTACACCTTC
D: NA
J: TRBJ1-2
V: TRBV6-2/TRBV6-3
size: few

CDR3: CASRGTSGIDDEQFF
DNA: TGTGCCAGCAGAGGGACTAGCGGGATAGACGATGAGCAGTTCTTC
D: TRBD2
J: TRBJ2-1
V: TRBV11-2
size: NA

CDR3: CAISESAAGTSGSYNEQFF
DNA: TGTGCCATCAGTGAGTCAGCCGCCGGGACTAGCGGGAGTTACAATGAGCAGTTCTTC
D: TRBD2
J: TRBJ2-1
V: TRBV10-3
size: NA

CDR3: CASSAARAINEQFF
DNA: TGTGCCAGCAGCGCAGCCAGGGCCATCAATGAGCAGTTCTTC
D: NA
J: TRBJ2-1
V: TRBV3-1
size: few

CDR3: CASSHRLGEETQYF
DNA: TGTGCCAGCAGCCACCGACTAGGCGAAGAGACCCAGTACTTC
D: NA
J: TRBJ2-5
V: TRBV7-2
size: many

CDR3: CATSDSGPSAGSTDTQYF
DNA: TGTGCCACCAGTGATTCAGGTCCGAGCGCGGGCAGCACAGATACGCAGTATTTT
D: NA
J: TRBJ2-3
V: TRBV24-1
size: few

CDR3: CAWNKGPEQYF
DNA: TGTGCCTGGAACAAGGGACCCGAGCAGTACTTC
D: NA
J: TRBJ2-7
V: TRBV30
size: many

CDR3: CASSFALGGYTF
DNA: TGTGCCAGCAGCTTCGCTCTGGGGGGCTACACCTTC
D: NA
J: TRBJ1-2
V: TRBV5-4
size: few

CDR3: CASSLRAGLSGNTIYF
DNA: TGTGCCAGCAGCTTAAGGGCAGGGCTCTCTGGAAACACCATATATTTT
D: NA
J: TRBJ1-3
V: TRBV7-2
size: NA

CDR3: CATSEGDTGGYTF
DNA: TGTGCCACCAGTGAGGGGGACACGGGTGGCTACACCTTC
D: NA
J: TRBJ1-2
V: TRBV24-1
size: many

CDR3: CASSTGQVNTGELFF
DNA: TGCGCCAGCAGCACTGGACAGGTTAACACCGGGGAGCTGTTTTTT
D: TRBD1
J: TRBJ2-2
V: TRBV5-1
size: many

CDR3: CASSSIGTLDEQFF
DNA: TGTGCCAGCAGCTCCATTGGGACTTTGGATGAGCAGTTCTTC
D: NA
J: TRBJ2-1
V: TRBV13
size: many

CDR3: CASSLGLGGEQYF
DNA: TGTGCCAGCAGTTTGGGGCTCGGGGGCGAGCAGTACTTC
D: NA
J: TRBJ2-7
V: TRBV12-3/TRBV12-4
size: NA

CDR3: CASSQEEGLAGGPDTQYF
DNA: TGTGCCAGCAGCCAAGAGGAGGGTCTAGCGGGAGGGCCGGATACGCAGTATTTT
D: TRBD2
J: TRBJ2-3
V: TRBV3-1
size: few

CDR3: CASSVEGTSGPTGEQYF
DNA: TGTGCCAGCAGCGTAGAGGGGACTAGCGGTCCGACCGGCGAGCAGTACTTC
D: TRBD2
J: TRBJ2-7
V: TRBV9
size: NA

CDR3: CAWRRDPPHQETQYF
DNA: TGTGCCTGGAGAAGGGACCCGCCCCATCAAGAGACCCAGTACTTC
D: NA
J: TRBJ2-5
V: TRBV30
size: many

CDR3: CASGLSGSDTQYF
DNA: TGTGCTAGTGGCCTTAGCGGGAGCGATACGCAGTATTTT
D: TRBD2
J: TRBJ2-3
V: TRBV12-5
size: many

CDR3: CASSPGEADRYQETQYF
DNA: TGTGCCAGCAGCCCCGGGGAAGCGGACCGCTACCAAGAGACCCAGTACTTC
D: NA
J: TRBJ2-5
V: TRBV7-3
size: many

CDR3: CASSTGGASYEQYF
DNA: TGTGCCAGCAGCACAGGGGGCGCTTCGTACGAGCAGTACTTC
D: TRBD1
J: TRBJ2-7
V: TRBV28
size: NA

CDR3: CSARDLSGRVTDTQYF
DNA: TGCAGTGCTAGAGATCTAAGCGGGAGGGTCACAGATACGCAGTATTTT
D: TRBD2
J: TRBJ2-3
V: TRBV20-1
size: many

CDR3: CASSEDLYSNQPQHF
DNA: TGTGCCAGCAGTGAAGACCTATATAGCAATCAGCCCCAGCATTTT
D: NA
J: TRBJ1-5
V: TRBV2
size: many

CDR3: CASSQLGVAGVNF
DNA: TGTGCCAGCAGCCAATTGGGGGTCGCTGGGGTGAATTTT
D: NA
J: TRBJ1-5
V: TRBV16
size: many

CDR3: CASGLVMRAGANVLTF
DNA: TGTGCCAGCGGCTTAGTGATGAGGGCTGGGGCCAACGTCCTGACTTTC
D: NA
J: TRBJ2-6
V: TRBV7-2
size: few

CDR3: CASSPVLNEQFF
DNA: TGTGCCAGCTCACCGGTACTTAATGAGCAGTTCTTC
D: NA
J: TRBJ2-1
V: TRBV18
size: NA

CDR3: CASRLPLGTSGIYEQFF
DNA: TGTGCCAGCAGGTTGCCTCTAGGGACTAGCGGGATTTATGAGCAGTTCTTC
D: TRBD2
J: TRBJ2-1
V: TRBV2
size: many

CDR3: CASSLGQGANNEQYF
DNA: TGTGCCAGCAGCTTGGGGCAGGGGGCGAACAATGAGCAGTACTTC
D: TRBD1
J: TRBJ2-7
V: TRBV9
size: few

CDR3: CAWSRGGREADTQYF
DNA: TGTGCCTGGAGCCGGGGGGGGCGGGAGGCAGATACGCAGTATTTT
D: TRBD2
J: TRBJ2-3
V: TRBV30
size: NA

CDR3: CATSDFPLAGDWYF
DNA: TGTGCCACCAGTGATTTCCCTCTAGCGGGAGATTGGTATTTT
D: TRBD2
J: TRBJ2-3
V: TRBV24-1
size: many

CDR3: CASSPHQSSYNEQFF
DNA: TGTGCCAGCAGCCCCCACCAGAGCTCCTACAATGAGCAGTTCTTC
D: NA
J: TRBJ2-1
V: TRBV7-8
size: many